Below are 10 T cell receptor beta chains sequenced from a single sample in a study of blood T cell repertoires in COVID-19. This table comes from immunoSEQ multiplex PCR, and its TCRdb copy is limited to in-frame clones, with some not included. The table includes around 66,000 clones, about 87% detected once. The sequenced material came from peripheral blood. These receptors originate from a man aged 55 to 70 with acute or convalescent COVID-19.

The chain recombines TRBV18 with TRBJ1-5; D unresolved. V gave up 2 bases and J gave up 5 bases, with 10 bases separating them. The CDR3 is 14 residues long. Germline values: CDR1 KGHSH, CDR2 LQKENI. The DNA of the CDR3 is TGTGCCAGCTCACCAGACTTTATAGATCAGCCCCAGCATTTT. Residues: CASSPDFIDQPQHF.

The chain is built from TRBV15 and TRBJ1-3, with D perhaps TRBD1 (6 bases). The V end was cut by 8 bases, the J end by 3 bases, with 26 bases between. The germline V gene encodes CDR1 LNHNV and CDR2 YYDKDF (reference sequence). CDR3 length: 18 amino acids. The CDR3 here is CATGRGGLAGVGGNTIYF. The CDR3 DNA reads TGTGCCACCGGACGCGGCGGATTGGCAGGGGTTGGTGGAAACACCATATATTTT.

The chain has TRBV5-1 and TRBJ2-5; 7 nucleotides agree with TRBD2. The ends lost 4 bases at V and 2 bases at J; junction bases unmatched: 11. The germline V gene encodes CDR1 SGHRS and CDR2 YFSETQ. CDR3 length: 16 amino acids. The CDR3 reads CASSLGPRGRQETQYF. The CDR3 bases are TGCGCCAGCAGCCTGGGCCCGCGGGGGAGACAAGAGACCCAGTACTTC.

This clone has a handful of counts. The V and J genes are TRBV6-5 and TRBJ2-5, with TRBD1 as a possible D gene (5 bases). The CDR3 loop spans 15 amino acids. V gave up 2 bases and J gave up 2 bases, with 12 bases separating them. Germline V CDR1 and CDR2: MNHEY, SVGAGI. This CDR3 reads CASSYILKGQETQYF. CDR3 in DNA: TGTGCCAGCAGTTACATTCTAAAGGGGCAAGAGACCCAGTACTTC.

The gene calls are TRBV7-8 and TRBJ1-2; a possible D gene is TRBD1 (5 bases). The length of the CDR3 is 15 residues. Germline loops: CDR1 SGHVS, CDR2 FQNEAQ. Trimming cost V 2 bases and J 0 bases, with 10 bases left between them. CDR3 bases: TGTGCCAGCAGCTTAATAAGGGGATCTAACTATGGCTACACCTTC. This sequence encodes CASSLIRGSNYGYTF.

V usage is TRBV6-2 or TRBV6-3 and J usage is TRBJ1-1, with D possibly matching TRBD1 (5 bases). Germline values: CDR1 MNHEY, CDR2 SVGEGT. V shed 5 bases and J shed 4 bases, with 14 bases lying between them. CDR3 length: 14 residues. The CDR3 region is CASSAGQTGTEAFF. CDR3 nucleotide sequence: TGTGCCAGCAGTGCGGGGCAGACCGGCACTGAAGCTTTCTTT.

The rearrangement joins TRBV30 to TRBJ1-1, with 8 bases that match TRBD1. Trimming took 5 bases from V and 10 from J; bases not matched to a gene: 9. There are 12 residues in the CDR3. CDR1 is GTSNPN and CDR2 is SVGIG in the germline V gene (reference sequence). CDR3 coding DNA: TGTGCCTGGGTGGACAGGGTGTTAGGAGCTTTCTTT. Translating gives CAWVDRVLGAFF.

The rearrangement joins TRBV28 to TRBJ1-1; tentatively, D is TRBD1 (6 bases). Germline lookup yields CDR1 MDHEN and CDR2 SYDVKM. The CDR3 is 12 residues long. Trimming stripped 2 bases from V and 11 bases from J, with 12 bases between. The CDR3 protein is CASSLQGRVAFF. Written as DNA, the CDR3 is TGTGCCAGCAGTTTACAGGGGAGGGTGGCTTTCTTT.

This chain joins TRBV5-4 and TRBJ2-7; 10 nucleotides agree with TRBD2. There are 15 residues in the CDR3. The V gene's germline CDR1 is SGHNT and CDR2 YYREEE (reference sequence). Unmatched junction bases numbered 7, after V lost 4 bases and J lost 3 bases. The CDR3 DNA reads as TGTGCCAGCAGCATTAGCGGGGGGCCCCTCTACGAGCAGTACTTC. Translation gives CASSISGGPLYEQYF.

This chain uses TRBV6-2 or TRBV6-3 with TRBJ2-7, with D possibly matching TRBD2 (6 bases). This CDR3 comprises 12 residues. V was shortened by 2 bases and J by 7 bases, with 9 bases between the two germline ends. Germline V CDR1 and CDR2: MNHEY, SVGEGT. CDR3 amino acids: CASSYVGGEQYF. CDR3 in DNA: TGTGCCAGCAGTTACGTGGGGGGTGAGCAGTACTTC.